These 25 T cell receptor beta chains were sequenced from one sample in a study of cytomegalovirus exposure and HLA in healthy donors (dated by TCRdb to 2017 to 2019). The library was made by the immunoSEQ multiplex PCR assay. For the multiplex PCR, a mixture combining 60 forward primers for TCR Vbeta segments and 13 reverse primers for TCR Jbeta segments was used. TCRdb retrieved this table from immuneACCESS and kept in-frame rearrangements only. Not all clones are present; in checked studies, unresolved V genes account for under half, and no reason is known for the remainder. The sample table holds under 150,000 clones, of which approximately 71% were seen once. The ten most abundant clones make up under 5.5% of the sample. Sequencing used PBMCs. The receptors were gathered from a woman between 50 and 59 years old in good health and CMV-seronegative.

This sequence joins TRBV6-5 and TRBJ2-3; 9 nucleotides agree with TRBD1. The trim removed 5 bases at V and 6 bases at J, leaving 6 bases unmatched. The V gene's germline CDR1 is MNHEY and CDR2 SVGAGI. There are 14 residues in the CDR3. The CDR3 DNA reads TGTGCCAGCAGTAACGACAGGGGGGGGGATACGCAGTATTTT. Translating gives CASSNDRGGDTQYF.

The CDR3 here is CASSLEARSNTEAFF. CDR3 nucleotide sequence: TGTGCCAGCAGCTTAGAAGCCAGGTCGAACACTGAAGCTTTCTTT. V and J are TRBV7-2 and TRBJ1-1, with D uncertain. CDR1 is SGHTA and CDR2 is FQGNSA in the germline V gene. Trimming removed 1 base at V and 1 base at J, with 10 bases between. The CDR3 length is 15 residues.

For the CDR3, the DNA is TGTGCCAGCAGTTCAACCAGGGGTTCCTACGAGCAGTACTTC. Translating gives CASSSTRGSYEQYF. The J gene is TRBJ2-7, the V gene TRBV27; tentative D call: TRBD1 (6 bases). The V end lost 4 bases, the J end lost 1 base, and 11 bases lay between the germline ends. Germline assignment: CDR1 MNHEY and CDR2 SMNVEV (reference sequence). There are 14 residues in the CDR3.

This chain uses TRBV11-2 with TRBJ1-1, with 9 nucleotides matching TRBD1. V dropped 0 bases and J dropped 0; count of bases not matched to a gene: 8. This CDR3 contains 18 residues. CDR1 SGHAT and CDR2 FQNNGV come from the germline V gene. CDR3 amino acids: CASSLEGTGIGVNTEAFF. CDR3 coding DNA: TGTGCCAGCAGCTTAGAAGGGACAGGGATAGGGGTGAACACTGAAGCTTTCTTT.

This rearrangement joins TRBV18 to TRBJ1-5; 7 nucleotides match TRBD1. V lost 4 bases to trimming and J lost 8 bases; unmatched junction nucleotides: 8. Germline values: CDR1 KGHSH, CDR2 LQKENI. This CDR3 spans 14 amino acids. CDR3 DNA sequence: TGTGCCAGCTCACTTCGACAGGGCTGGGAGCCCCAGCATTTT. It yields the protein CASSLRQGWEPQHF.

The J gene is TRBJ2-7, the V gene TRBV2; 8 bases are a match to TRBD1. Germline CDR1 reads SNHLY; CDR2 reads FYNNEI. This CDR3 has 13 residues. Trimming removed 3 bases from V and 6 bases from J; junction bases left unmatched: 4. CDR3 sequence reads: CASSDGQGREQYF. DNA of the CDR3: TGTGCCAGCAGTGATGGACAGGGACGCGAGCAGTACTTC.

This rearrangement joins TRBV7-2 to TRBJ1-5; TRBD1 is a possible D gene (5 bases). V was pared by 0 bases and J by 6 bases, with 15 bases between. The CDR3 loop spans 16 amino acids. Germline V gives CDR1 SGHTA, CDR2 FQGNSA. The CDR3 is CASSLAQGAHGQPQHF. Here the CDR3 DNA reads TGTGCCAGCAGCTTAGCGCAAGGGGCGCACGGTCAGCCCCAGCATTTT.

V and J are TRBV5-1 and TRBJ2-5, with D possibly being TRBD2 (5 bases). V lost 2 bases and J 4 bases, leaving 9 bases between the germline ends. This CDR3 contains 13 residues. Germline V lookup: CDR1 SGHRS, CDR2 YFSETQ. The CDR3 sequence is CASSFQTTETQYF. DNA for the CDR3: TGCGCCAGCAGCTTCCAGACTACAGAGACCCAGTACTTC. The complete variable domain, with remaining parts taken from reference TRBV5-1 and TRBJ2-5, reads KAGVTQTPRYLIKTRGQQVTLSCSPISGHRSVSWYQQTPGQGLQFLFEYFSETQRNKGNFPGRFSGRQFSNSRSEMNVSTLELGDSALYLCASSFQTTETQYFGPGTRLLVL.

This clone appeared a single time. This sequence joins TRBV4-1 and TRBJ2-2, with 9 bases aligning to TRBD1. J gave up 1 base and V 1 base, and 7 bases lay outside the gene matches. The germline gives CDR1 MGHRA, CDR2 YSYEKL. The CDR3 contains 18 residues. CDR3 sequence: CASSQGGGQGLNTGELFF. The CDR3 region has the DNA TGCGCCAGCAGCCAAGGGGGAGGACAGGGGTTGAACACCGGGGAGCTGTTTTTT.

The chain is built from TRBV28 and TRBJ1-2; 10 bases are shared with TRBD1. V trimming: 10 bases; J trimming: 4 bases; junction bases outside the gene matches: 6. The CDR3 totals 13 residues. Germline V CDR1 and CDR2: MDHEN, SYDVKM. The CDR3 DNA reads TGTGCCACCGCGACAGGGGGCGTCTATGGCTACACCTTC. It specifies CATATGGVYGYTF.

This clone was found a few times. The V and J genes are TRBV27 and TRBJ2-7; 7 positions match TRBD1. The J segment lost 5 bases and the V segment lost 0 bases, leaving 4 bases of the junction unmatched. The CDR3 contains 14 residues. Per the germline V gene, CDR1 is MNHEY and CDR2 is SMNVEV (reference sequence). Here the CDR3 reads CASSLSLDRDEQYF. CDR3 DNA: TGTGCCAGCAGTTTATCTTTAGACAGGGACGAGCAGTACTTC.

This sequence joins TRBV30 and TRBJ2-2; D gene uncertain. Trimming shortened V by 3 bases and J by 1 base, and 12 bases separated the two germline ends. Germline V CDR1 and CDR2: GTSNPN, SVGIG (reference sequence). The CDR3 consists of 15 residues. CDR3 sequence: CAWSAKSGNTGELFF. CDR3 coding DNA: TGTGCCTGGAGCGCAAAGTCGGGGAACACCGGGGAGCTGTTTTTT.

The rearrangement uses TRBV10-3 and TRBJ2-2, with D unresolved. V was cut by 4 bases and J by 5 bases, with 14 bases left in between. Germline V gene lookup returns CDR1 ENHRY and CDR2 SYGVKD. This CDR3 has 15 amino acids. DNA of the CDR3: TGTGCCATCAGTGGGTTTTCGGCGGTGACCGGGGAGCTGTTTTTT. It yields the protein CAISGFSAVTGELFF.

This clone was picked up a small number of times. The gene calls are TRBV6-6 and TRBJ1-4; the D gene is possibly TRBD1 (5 bases). Trimming left V 11 bases short and J 8 bases short, with 18 bases between. Germline loops: CDR1 MNHNY, CDR2 SVGAGI (reference sequence). The CDR3 runs 13 residues. The CDR3 DNA follows: TGTGCCGGGAGGAGTGCGGGGCAAGAAAAACTGTTTTTT. Amino acids: CAGRSAGQEKLFF.

The rearrangement joins TRBV7-3 to TRBJ2-5; 7 bases line up with TRBD1. Trimming removed 5 bases from V and 5 bases from J; junction bases left unmatched: 11. Germline-derived CDR1 and CDR2 are SGHTA and FQGTGA. The CDR3 totals 15 residues. The CDR3 loop reads CASSRRQGGWETQYF. The DNA of the CDR3 is TGTGCCAGCAGCCGACGACAGGGCGGATGGGAGACCCAGTACTTC.

This chain connects TRBV10-3 to TRBJ1-1; a weak D match, TRBD1 (5 bases). The ends were cut back, 5 bases at V and 2 bases at J, with 15 bases in the middle. The CDR3 runs 15 residues. CDR1 is ENHRY and CDR2 is SYGVKD in the germline V gene. The chain's CDR3 is CAISQWGEENTEAFF. CDR3 nucleotides: TGTGCCATCAGTCAATGGGGGGAAGAAAACACTGAAGCTTTCTTT.

This chain joins TRBV25-1 and TRBJ2-1, with 8 bases identical to TRBD2. This CDR3 spans 16 amino acids. Germline CDR1 MGHDK, CDR2 SYGVNS. J was trimmed by 5 bases and V by 3 bases; bases with no gene match: 9. DNA for the CDR3: TGTGCCAGCAGTGACCCTGGCGGGGGGTCCAACAATGAGCAGTTCTTC. This translates into CASSDPGGGSNNEQFF.

This clone was counted ten times or more. This rearrangement joins TRBV2 to TRBJ1-1; D is ambiguous. V was pared by 3 bases and J by 0 bases, with 11 bases between. The CDR3 is 15 amino acids. The germline CDR1 and CDR2 sequences are SNHLY and FYNNEI. CDR3 DNA sequence: TGTGCCAGCAGTGAGAGGGTCGTCATGAACACTGAAGCTTTCTTT. Amino acid sequence: CASSERVVMNTEAFF.

This clone showed up just once. The J gene is TRBJ2-1, the V gene TRBV5-1; 8 bases agree with TRBD2. Germline V lookup: CDR1 SGHRS, CDR2 YFSETQ. The CDR3 runs to 18 residues. V trimming: 5 bases; J trimming: 4 bases; junction bases outside the gene matches: 17. The CDR3 reads CASSSSAGGASFYNEQFF. CDR3 in DNA: TGCGCCAGCAGTTCCTCGGCCGGGGGGGCCAGTTTTTACAATGAGCAGTTCTTC.

The CDR3 reads CASSFKDFQPQHF. The CDR3 nucleotides are TGTGCCAGCAGCTTTAAGGACTTTCAGCCCCAGCATTTT. This chain connects TRBV5-6 to TRBJ1-5; D unresolved. This CDR3 region has 13 residues. Germline loops: CDR1 SGHDT, CDR2 YYEEEE. Trimming stripped 2 bases from V and 6 bases from J, with 9 bases between. Looking up the rest from reference TRBV5-6 and TRBJ1-5 gives the full variable domain: DAGVTQSPTHLIKTRGQQVTLRCSPKSGHDTVSWYQQALGQGPQFIFQYYEEEERQRGNFPDRFSGHQFPNYSSELNVNALLLGDSALYLCASSFKDFQPQHFGDGTRLSIL.

The chain combines TRBV28 with TRBJ1-6; D gene uncertain. Germline CDR1 is MDHEN and CDR2 is SYDVKM. Trimming cost V 8 bases and J 5 bases, with 13 bases left between them. The CDR3 extends over 14 amino acids. The CDR3 spells CASLAYSDNSPLHF. CDR3 DNA: TGTGCCAGCCTTGCATACAGTGATAATTCACCCCTCCACTTT.

This rearrangement joins TRBV7-8 to TRBJ2-7; D is possibly TRBD1 (5 bases). Germline loops: CDR1 SGHVS, CDR2 FQNEAQ. CDR3 length equals 16 residues. The V end lost 5 bases, the J end lost 5 bases, and 22 bases lay between the germline ends. Here the CDR3 DNA reads TGTGCCAGCAGCCCCGAAATGGGCCAGGGATCCCACGAGCAGTACTTC. Its protein is CASSPEMGQGSHEQYF.

The chain couples TRBV30 to TRBJ1-6; TRBD1 matches at 7 bases. In germline, CDR1 is GTSNPN, CDR2 SVGIG (reference sequence). This CDR3 is 16 amino acids long. Trimming took 5 bases from V and 8 from J; bases not matched to a gene: 15. The CDR3, as DNA: TGTGCCTGGGAGAATCCCCGACAGGGAATTGATTCACCCCTCCACTTT. Translating it yields CAWENPRQGIDSPLHF.

V gene TRBV6-1 combines with J gene TRBJ2-7, with 7 bases aligning to TRBD2. Germline loops: CDR1 MNHNS, CDR2 SASEGT. V gave up 5 bases and J gave up 5 bases; unmatched junction bases: 6. The CDR3 consists of 13 residues. CDR3 region: CASSLGGVDEQYF. CDR3 DNA sequence: TGTGCCAGCAGTCTGGGGGGGGTCGACGAGCAGTACTTC.

The chain uses TRBV27 and TRBJ1-4; D call uncertain. This CDR3 has 18 amino acids. Germline CDR1 MNHEY, CDR2 SMNVEV (reference sequence). V dropped 3 bases and J dropped 3 bases, with 20 bases sitting between them. CDR3 in DNA: TGTGCCAGCAGTTTGTCACGATTGGGGATCGGGGCTAATGAAAAACTGTTTTTT. It is translated as CASSLSRLGIGANEKLFF.